This record concerns one T cell receptor beta chain sequence. Its matching antigen is unknown. MiXCR was run by TCRdb on the reads, yielding one entry per CDR3 protein. The table shows about a million distinct CDR3 sequences, with about 33% occurring only once. These data belong to a study of T cell repertoires in cytomegalovirus infection. Overall study context: Evidence of both CMV infection and a matching HLA type came from public TCR beta signatures.

Germline values: CDR1 LGHNT, CDR2 FRNRAP. The V segment lost 4 bases and the J segment 4 bases; nucleotides outside the gene matches: 3. CDR3 length: 13 amino acids. Notes on the study in general: The cumulative frequency of public TCR beta families identified carriers of CMV plus the relevant HLA.

This sequence originates from a human donor in good health (CMV status not recorded). Some clones in this sample may be carry-over from other donors' samples. The rearrangement links TRBV12-5 to TRBJ1-2; TRBD1 matches at 7 bases. The sequencing used cultured CD8+ T cells from PBMCs, collected from culture after CMV antigen stimulation. The CDR3, as DNA: TGTGCTAGTGGTTCCGGACAGGTCTATGGCTACACCTTC. Translation: CASGSGQVYGYTF.